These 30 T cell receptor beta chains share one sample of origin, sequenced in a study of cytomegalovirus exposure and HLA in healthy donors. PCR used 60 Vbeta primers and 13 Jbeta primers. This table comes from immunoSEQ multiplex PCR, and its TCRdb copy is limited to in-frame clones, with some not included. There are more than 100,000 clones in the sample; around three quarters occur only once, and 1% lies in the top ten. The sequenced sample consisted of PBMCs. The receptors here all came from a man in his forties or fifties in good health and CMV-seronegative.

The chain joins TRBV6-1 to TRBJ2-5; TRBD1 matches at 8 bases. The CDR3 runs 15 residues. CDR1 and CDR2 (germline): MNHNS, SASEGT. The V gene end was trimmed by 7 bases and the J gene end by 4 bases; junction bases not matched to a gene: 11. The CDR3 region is CASTTGAGGLETQYF. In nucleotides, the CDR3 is TGTGCCAGCACCACTGGGGCAGGGGGCTTAGAGACCCAGTACTTC.

DNA for the CDR3: TGTGCCAGCAGCTCTCCTTACAGGGGGTCTGGGGCCAACGTCCTGACTTTC. This encodes CASSSPYRGSGANVLTF. The gene calls are TRBV7-6 and TRBJ2-6; 8 bases agree with TRBD1. CDR3 size: 17 residues. V dropped 4 bases and J dropped 1; count of bases not matched to a gene: 6. Germline V gene lookup returns CDR1 SGHVS and CDR2 FNYEAQ.

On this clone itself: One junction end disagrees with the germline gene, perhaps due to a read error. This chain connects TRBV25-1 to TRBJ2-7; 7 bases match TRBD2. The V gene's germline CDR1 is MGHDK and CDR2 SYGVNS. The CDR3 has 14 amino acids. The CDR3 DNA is TGTGCCAGCCGTGATATGGGAGGGAACTACGAGCAGTACTTC. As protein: CASRDMGGNYEQYF.

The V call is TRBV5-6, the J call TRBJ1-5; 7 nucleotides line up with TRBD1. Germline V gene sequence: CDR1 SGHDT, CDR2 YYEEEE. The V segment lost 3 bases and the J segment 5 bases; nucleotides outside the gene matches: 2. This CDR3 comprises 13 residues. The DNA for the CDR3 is TGTGCCAGCAGCTCACAGGGGTATCAGCCCCAGCATTTT. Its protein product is CASSSQGYQPQHF.

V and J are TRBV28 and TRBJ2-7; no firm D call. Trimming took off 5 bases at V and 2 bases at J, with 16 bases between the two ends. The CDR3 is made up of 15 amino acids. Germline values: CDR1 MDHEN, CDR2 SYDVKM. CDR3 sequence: CASSPGSALAYEQYF. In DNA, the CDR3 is TGTGCCAGCAGTCCAGGTTCGGCCTTAGCCTACGAGCAGTACTTC.

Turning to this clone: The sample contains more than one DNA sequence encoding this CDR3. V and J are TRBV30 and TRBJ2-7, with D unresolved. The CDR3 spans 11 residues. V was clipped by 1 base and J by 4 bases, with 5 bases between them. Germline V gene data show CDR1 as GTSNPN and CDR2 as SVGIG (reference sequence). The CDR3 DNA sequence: TGTGCCTGGAGTGGCGGTTACGAGCAGTACTTC. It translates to CAWSGGYEQYF.

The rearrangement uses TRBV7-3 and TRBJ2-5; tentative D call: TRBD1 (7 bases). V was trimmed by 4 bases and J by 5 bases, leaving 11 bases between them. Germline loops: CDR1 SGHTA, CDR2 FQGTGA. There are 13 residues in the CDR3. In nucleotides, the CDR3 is TGTGCCAGCAGCTCGACAGGGAGGGAGACCCAGTACTTC. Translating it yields CASSSTGRETQYF.

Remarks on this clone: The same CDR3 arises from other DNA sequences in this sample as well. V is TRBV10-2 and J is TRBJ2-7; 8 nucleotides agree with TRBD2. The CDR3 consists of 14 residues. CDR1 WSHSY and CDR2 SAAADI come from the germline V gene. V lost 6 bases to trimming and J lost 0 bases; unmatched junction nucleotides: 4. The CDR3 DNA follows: TGCGCCAGCAGGCTAGCGGGTGACTCCTACGAGCAGTACTTC. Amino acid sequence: CASRLAGDSYEQYF.

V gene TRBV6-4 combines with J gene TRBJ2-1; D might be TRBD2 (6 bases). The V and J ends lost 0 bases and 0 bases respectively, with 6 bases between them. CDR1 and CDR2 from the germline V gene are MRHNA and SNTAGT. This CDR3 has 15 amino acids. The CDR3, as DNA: TGTGCCAGCAGTGACTCTAGCGGCTCCTACAATGAGCAGTTCTTC. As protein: CASSDSSGSYNEQFF.

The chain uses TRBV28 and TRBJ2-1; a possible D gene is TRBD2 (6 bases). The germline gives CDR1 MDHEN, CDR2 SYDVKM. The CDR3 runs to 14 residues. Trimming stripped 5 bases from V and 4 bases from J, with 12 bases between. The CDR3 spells CASSGGSGYNEQFF. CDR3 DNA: TGTGCCAGCAGTGGGGGGTCTGGGTACAATGAGCAGTTCTTC.

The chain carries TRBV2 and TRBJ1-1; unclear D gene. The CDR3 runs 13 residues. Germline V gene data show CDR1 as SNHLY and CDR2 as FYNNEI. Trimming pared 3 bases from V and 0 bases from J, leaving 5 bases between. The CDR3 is CASSERMNTEAFF. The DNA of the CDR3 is TGTGCCAGCAGTGAGAGGATGAACACTGAAGCTTTCTTT.

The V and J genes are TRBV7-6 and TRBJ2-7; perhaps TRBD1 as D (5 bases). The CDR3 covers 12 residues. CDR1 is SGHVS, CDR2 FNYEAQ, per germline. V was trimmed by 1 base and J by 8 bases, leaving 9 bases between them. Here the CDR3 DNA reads TGTGCCAGCAGCTTAGAAGGGGTCCAGCAGTACTTC. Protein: CASSLEGVQQYF.

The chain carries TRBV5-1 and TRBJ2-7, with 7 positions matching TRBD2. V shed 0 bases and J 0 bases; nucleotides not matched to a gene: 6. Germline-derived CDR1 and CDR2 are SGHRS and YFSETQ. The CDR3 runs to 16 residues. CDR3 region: CASSLEASGVSYEQYF. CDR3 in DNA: TGCGCCAGCAGCTTGGAGGCTAGCGGAGTCTCCTACGAGCAGTACTTC.

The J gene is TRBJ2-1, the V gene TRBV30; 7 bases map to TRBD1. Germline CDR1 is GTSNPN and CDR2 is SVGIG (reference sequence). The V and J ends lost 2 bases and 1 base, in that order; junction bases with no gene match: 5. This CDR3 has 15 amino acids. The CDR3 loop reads CAWSRNRGSYNEQFF. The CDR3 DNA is TGTGCCTGGAGTAGGAACAGGGGTTCCTACAATGAGCAGTTCTTC.

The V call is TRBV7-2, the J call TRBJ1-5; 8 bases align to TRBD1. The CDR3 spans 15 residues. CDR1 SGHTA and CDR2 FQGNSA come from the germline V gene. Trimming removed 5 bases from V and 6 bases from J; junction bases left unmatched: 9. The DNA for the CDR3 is TGTGCCAGCAGCATTGGACAGGGATCCTTTCAGCCCCAGCATTTT. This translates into CASSIGQGSFQPQHF.

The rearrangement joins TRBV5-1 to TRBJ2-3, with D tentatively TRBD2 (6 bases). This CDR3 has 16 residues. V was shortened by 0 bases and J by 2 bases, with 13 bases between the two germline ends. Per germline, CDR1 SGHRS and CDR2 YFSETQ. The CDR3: CASSLVGTPITDTQYF. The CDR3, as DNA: TGCGCCAGCAGCTTGGTCGGGACTCCGATCACAGATACGCAGTATTTT.

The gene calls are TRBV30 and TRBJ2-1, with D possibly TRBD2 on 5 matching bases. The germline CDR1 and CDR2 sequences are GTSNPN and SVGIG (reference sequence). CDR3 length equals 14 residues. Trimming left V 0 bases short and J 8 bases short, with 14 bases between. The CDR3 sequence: CAWSVSGLDYEQFF. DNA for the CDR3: TGTGCCTGGAGTGTAAGTGGACTTGACTATGAGCAGTTCTTC.

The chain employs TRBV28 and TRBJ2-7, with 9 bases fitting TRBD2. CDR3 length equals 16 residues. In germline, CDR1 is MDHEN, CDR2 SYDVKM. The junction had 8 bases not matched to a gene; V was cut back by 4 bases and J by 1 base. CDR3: CASSSPSGERSYEQYF. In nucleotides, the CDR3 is TGTGCCAGCAGTTCCCCTAGCGGGGAAAGATCCTACGAGCAGTACTTC.

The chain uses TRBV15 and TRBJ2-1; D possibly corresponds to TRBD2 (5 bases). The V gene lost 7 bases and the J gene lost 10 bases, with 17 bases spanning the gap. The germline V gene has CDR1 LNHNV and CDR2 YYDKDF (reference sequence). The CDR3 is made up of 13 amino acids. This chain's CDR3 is CATTPGFREEQFF. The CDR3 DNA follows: TGTGCCACCACCCCGGGGTTTCGTGAGGAGCAGTTCTTC. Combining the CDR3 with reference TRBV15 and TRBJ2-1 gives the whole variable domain DAMVIQNPRYQVTQFGKPVTLSCSQTLNHNVMYWYQQKSSQAPKLLFHYYDKDFNNEADTPDNFQSRRPNTSFCFLDIRSPGLGDTAMYLCATTPGFREEQFFGPGTRLTVL.

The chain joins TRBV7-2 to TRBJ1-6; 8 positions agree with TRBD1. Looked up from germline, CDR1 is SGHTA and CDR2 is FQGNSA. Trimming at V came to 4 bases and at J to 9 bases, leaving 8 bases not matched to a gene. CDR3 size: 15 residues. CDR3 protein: CASSSRGQVTSPLHF. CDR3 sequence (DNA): TGTGCCAGCAGCTCGAGGGGACAGGTGACTTCACCCCTCCACTTT.

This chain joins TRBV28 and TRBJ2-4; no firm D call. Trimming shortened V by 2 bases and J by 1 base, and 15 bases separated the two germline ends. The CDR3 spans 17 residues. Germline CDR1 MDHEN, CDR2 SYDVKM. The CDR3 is CASSLTTPPRAKNIQYF. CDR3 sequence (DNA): TGTGCCAGCAGTTTAACGACTCCTCCGAGGGCCAAAAACATTCAGTACTTC.

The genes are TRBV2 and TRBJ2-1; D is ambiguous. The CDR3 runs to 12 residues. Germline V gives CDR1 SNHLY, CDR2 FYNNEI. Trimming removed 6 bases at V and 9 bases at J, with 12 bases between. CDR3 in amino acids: CASSAGPGEQFF. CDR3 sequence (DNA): TGTGCCAGCAGCGCCGGTCCGGGTGAGCAGTTCTTC.

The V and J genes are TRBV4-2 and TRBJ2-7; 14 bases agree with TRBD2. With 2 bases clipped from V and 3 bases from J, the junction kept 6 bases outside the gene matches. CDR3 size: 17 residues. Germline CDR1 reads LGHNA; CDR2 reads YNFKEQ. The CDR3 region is CASSQRGLAGDHYEQYF. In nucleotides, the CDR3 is TGTGCCAGCAGCCAAAGGGGACTAGCGGGGGATCACTACGAGCAGTACTTC.

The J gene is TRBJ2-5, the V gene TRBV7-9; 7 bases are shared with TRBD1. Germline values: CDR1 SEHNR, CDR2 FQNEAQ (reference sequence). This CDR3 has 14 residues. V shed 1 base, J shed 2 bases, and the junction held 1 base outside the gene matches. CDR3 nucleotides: TGTGCCAGCAGCTTAGGCAGGGGGCAAGAGACCCAGTACTTC. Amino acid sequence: CASSLGRGQETQYF.

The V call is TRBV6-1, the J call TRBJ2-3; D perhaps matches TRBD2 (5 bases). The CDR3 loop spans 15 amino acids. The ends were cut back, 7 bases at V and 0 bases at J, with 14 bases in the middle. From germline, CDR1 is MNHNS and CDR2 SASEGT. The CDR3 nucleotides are TGTGCCAGCACCCGGGGTGGGGATAGCACAGATACGCAGTATTTT. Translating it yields CASTRGGDSTDTQYF.

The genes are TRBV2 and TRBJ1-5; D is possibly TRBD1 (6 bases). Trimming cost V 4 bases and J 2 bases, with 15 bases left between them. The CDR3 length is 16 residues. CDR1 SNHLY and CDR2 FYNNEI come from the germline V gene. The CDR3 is CASSARSRGGNQPQHF. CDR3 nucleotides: TGTGCCAGCAGTGCTAGGAGCAGGGGAGGCAATCAGCCCCAGCATTTT.

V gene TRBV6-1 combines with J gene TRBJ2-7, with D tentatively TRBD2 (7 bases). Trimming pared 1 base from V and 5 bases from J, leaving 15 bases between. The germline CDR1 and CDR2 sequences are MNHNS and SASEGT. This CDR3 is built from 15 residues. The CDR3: CASSEGGGADHEQYF. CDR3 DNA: TGTGCCAGCAGTGAAGGGGGGGGCGCAGACCACGAGCAGTACTTC.

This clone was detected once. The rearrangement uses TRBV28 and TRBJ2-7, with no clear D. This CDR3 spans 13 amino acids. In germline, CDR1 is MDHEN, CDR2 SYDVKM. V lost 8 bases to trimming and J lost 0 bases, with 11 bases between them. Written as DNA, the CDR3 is TGTGCCAGCGGATTGACGGGCTCCTACGAGCAGTACTTC. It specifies CASGLTGSYEQYF.

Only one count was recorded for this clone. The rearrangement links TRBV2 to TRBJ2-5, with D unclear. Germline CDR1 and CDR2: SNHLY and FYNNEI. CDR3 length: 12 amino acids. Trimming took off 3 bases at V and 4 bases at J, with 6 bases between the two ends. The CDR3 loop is CASSDAGETQYF. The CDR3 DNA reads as TGTGCCAGCAGTGATGCCGGAGAGACCCAGTACTTC.

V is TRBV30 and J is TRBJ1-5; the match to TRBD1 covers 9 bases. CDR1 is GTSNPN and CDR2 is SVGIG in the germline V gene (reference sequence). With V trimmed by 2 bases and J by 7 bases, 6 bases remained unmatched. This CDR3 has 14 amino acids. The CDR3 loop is CAWSYGQGNQPQHF. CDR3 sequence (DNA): TGTGCCTGGAGTTATGGACAGGGGAACCAGCCCCAGCATTTT.